Detailed here is one T cell receptor beta chain. The sample comes from a study of T cells expressing NK-cell markers. 5'RACE template switching built TCR beta cDNA with unique molecular identifiers. From the 5' RACE reads, TCRdb lists one entry per CDR3 protein and no DNA. The sample data list about 260,000 distinct CDR3 sequences. The CDR3 length is 14 residues. Looked up from germline, CDR1 is MNHNS and CDR2 is SASEGT. J is TRBJ1-3 and V is TRBV6-1; the D gene TCRdb calls, TRBD1, cannot be checked with no DNA. The sample taken for sequencing was blood T cells: a sorted CD56 or NKG2C T cell subset, CD4+ or CD8+ T cells, or bulk PBMC T cells (not recorded which). The sequence was collected from a woman aged 18-70 years in good health. The CDR3 is CASGPQGPGNTIYF.